This T cell receptor (beta chain) was documented in a study of shared clonotypes between healthy human individuals. Germline CDR1 is SGHDN and CDR2 is FVKESK. V gave up 1 base and J gave up 1 base, with 8 bases separating them. This CDR3 region has 14 residues. Produced via immunoSEQ multiplex PCR; TCRdb's table is partial and in-frame only. The sample carries roughly 410,000 clones, roughly 96% recorded once. The chain combines TRBV14 with TRBJ2-7; D unclear. What was sequenced was memory CD8+ T cells sorted from blood. Regarding subset: CD45RO+ cells pooled with CCR7-negative TemRA cells. The origin of this receptor is a young man in good health. CDR3 in DNA: TGTGCCAGCAGCCAAGCCGAAGAGTCCTACGAGCAGTACTTC. The encoded protein is CASSQAEESYEQYF.